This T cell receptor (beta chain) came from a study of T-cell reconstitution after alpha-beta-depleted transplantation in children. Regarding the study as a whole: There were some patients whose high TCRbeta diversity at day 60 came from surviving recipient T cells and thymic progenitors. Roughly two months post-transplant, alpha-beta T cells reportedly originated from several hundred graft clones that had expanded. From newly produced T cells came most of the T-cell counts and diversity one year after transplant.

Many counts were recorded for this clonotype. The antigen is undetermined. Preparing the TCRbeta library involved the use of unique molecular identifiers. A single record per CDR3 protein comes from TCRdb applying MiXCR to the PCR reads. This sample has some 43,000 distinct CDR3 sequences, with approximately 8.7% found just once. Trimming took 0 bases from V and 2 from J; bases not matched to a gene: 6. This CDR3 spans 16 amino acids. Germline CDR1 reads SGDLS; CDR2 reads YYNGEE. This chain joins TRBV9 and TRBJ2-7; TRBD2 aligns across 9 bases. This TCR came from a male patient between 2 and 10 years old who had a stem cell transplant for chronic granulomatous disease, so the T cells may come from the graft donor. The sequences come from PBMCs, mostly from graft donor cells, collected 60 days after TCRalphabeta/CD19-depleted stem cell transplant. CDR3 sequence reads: CASSVGSSGAPYEQYF. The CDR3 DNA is TGTGCCAGCAGCGTAGGTTCTAGCGGGGCGCCCTACGAGCAGTACTTC.